This entry lists 25 T cell receptor beta chains sequenced from one sample in a study of shared clonotypes between healthy human individuals. Only in-frame clones appear in the TCRdb table, and some are missing; sequencing was by immunoSEQ multiplex PCR. The sample lists 2,100,000 or so clones, approximately 94% seen once, with around 0.13% in the top ten. Source material: naive CD4+ T cells sorted from blood. As for subset: CD45RA+ positively selected. Receptors originate from a man between 18 and 29 years old in good health.

V gene TRBV27 combines with J gene TRBJ2-2; D remains unclear. CDR1 and CDR2 (germline): MNHEY, SMNVEV (reference sequence). This CDR3 has 13 amino acids. With 4 bases removed from V and 6 bases from J, the gap between germline ends came to 9 bases. The CDR3 region is CASSSGFSGELFF. The CDR3 bases are TGTGCCAGCAGTTCCGGATTCTCCGGGGAGCTGTTTTTT.

This chain connects TRBV9 to TRBJ2-7; D may be TRBD2 (8 bases). Trimming removed 1 base from V and 3 bases from J, with 14 bases in between. The CDR3 extends over 15 amino acids. Per germline, CDR1 SGDLS and CDR2 YYNGEE. The CDR3, as DNA: TGTGCCAGCAGCGTACGGGAGGGGGCCTACTACGAGCAGTACTTC. This codes for CASSVREGAYYEQYF.

The genes are TRBV6-5 and TRBJ2-7, with D possibly being TRBD1 or TRBD2 (6 bases each). The length of the CDR3 is 15 residues. Per the germline V gene, CDR1 is MNHEY and CDR2 is SVGAGI. The V and J ends lost 2 bases and 0 bases respectively, with 11 bases between them. The CDR3 protein is CASSYHGGGSYEQYF. CDR3 bases: TGTGCCAGCAGTTACCATGGAGGGGGCTCCTACGAGCAGTACTTC.

CDR3 nucleotide sequence: TGTGCCAGCAGCCAAGGAGTCGGACAGGGATTATTTTCCTATAATTCACCCCTCCACTTT. It yields the protein CASSQGVGQGLFSYNSPLHF. The V gene is TRBV4-2, the J gene TRBJ1-6; 8 bases agree with TRBD1. The CDR3 is made up of 20 amino acids. Germline assignment: CDR1 LGHNA and CDR2 YNFKEQ. The trim removed 1 base at V and 1 base at J, leaving 12 bases unmatched.

In regard to this clone: Other DNA sequences within the sample encode an identical CDR3. This chain connects TRBV2 to TRBJ1-2; D is undetermined. The length of the CDR3 is 12 residues. Germline lookup yields CDR1 SNHLY and CDR2 FYNNEI. V was pared by 6 bases and J by 4 bases, with 9 bases between. The CDR3 bases are TGTGCCAGCAGGACGGGTAGCTATGGCTACACCTTC. Protein sequence: CASRTGSYGYTF.

This clone was counted once. The CDR3 protein is CASTERGYGGEKLFF. CDR3 nucleotide sequence: TGTGCCAGCACCGAACGGGGGTATGGAGGTGAAAAACTGTTTTTT. V and J are TRBV6-1 and TRBJ1-4; D is possibly TRBD1 (5 bases). Germline assignment: CDR1 MNHNS and CDR2 SASEGT. CDR3 length: 15 residues. Trimming took off 7 bases at V and 7 bases at J, with 19 bases between the two ends.

V is TRBV19 and J is TRBJ2-7, with a weak D call TRBD2 (6 bases). The CDR3 runs 14 residues. V lost 4 bases and J 0 bases, leaving 10 bases between the germline ends. Germline CDR1 LNHDA, CDR2 SQIVND (reference sequence). The CDR3 sequence is CASSNPGSSYEQYF. The CDR3 nucleotides read TGTGCCAGTAGTAATCCCGGGAGCTCCTACGAGCAGTACTTC.

The chain couples TRBV4-1 to TRBJ1-3; 8 nucleotides agree with TRBD1. The J segment lost 9 bases and the V segment lost 2 bases, leaving 6 bases of the junction unmatched. This CDR3 has 14 residues. Per the germline V gene, CDR1 is MGHRA and CDR2 is YSYEKL. CDR3 nucleotides: TGCGCCAGCAGCCAATTTCAGGGGGCGAGCACCATATATTTT. It is translated as CASSQFQGASTIYF.

The gene calls are TRBV10-3 and TRBJ1-6, with 7 nucleotides matching TRBD1. The CDR3 contains 12 residues. The junction had 5 bases not matched to a gene; V was cut back by 11 bases and J by 7 bases. Germline assignment: CDR1 ENHRY and CDR2 SYGVKD. The CDR3: CASEGANSPLHF. The CDR3 DNA reads as TGTGCCTCTGAGGGGGCCAATTCACCCCTCCACTTT.

This rearrangement joins TRBV19 to TRBJ1-1; 9 bases agree with TRBD1. CDR1 is LNHDA, CDR2 SQIVND, per germline (reference sequence). The CDR3 spans 14 residues. After removal of 6 bases from V and 6 bases from J, the junction contained 8 bases not matched to a gene. As DNA, the CDR3 is TGTGCCAGTAGCGGACAGGGGTCTACGTCTGAAGCTTTCTTT. It specifies CASSGQGSTSEAFF.

This chain uses TRBV28 with TRBJ1-1; D ambiguous. The CDR3 totals 12 residues. Germline CDR1 MDHEN, CDR2 SYDVKM. Trimming cost V 6 bases and J 11 bases, with 16 bases left between them. The CDR3 protein is CASSVVGSGAFF. Here the CDR3 DNA reads TGTGCCAGCAGCGTCGTCGGATCGGGGGCTTTCTTT.

This sequence joins TRBV7-9 and TRBJ1-2; 8 bases align to TRBD1. With V trimmed by 4 bases and J by 4 bases, 5 bases remained unmatched. The CDR3 is 14 amino acids. Germline CDR1 reads SEHNR; CDR2 reads FQNEAQ (reference sequence). CDR3 sequence: CASSSQGARYGYTF. The CDR3 DNA sequence: TGTGCCAGCAGCTCGCAGGGGGCGCGCTATGGCTACACCTTC.

This chain joins TRBV6-1 and TRBJ1-5; a possible D gene is TRBD1 (5 bases). Looked up from germline, CDR1 is MNHNS and CDR2 is SASEGT. The CDR3 has 14 amino acids. Trimming removed 6 bases from V and 1 base from J, with 10 bases in between. The CDR3: CASRRDVSNQPQHF. CDR3 coding DNA: TGTGCCAGCAGGAGGGACGTAAGCAATCAGCCCCAGCATTTT.

The V gene is TRBV28, the J gene TRBJ1-5; 8 bases fit TRBD1. Trimming removed 5 bases from V and 3 bases from J; junction bases left unmatched: 3. This CDR3 comprises 14 residues. Germline V gene lookup returns CDR1 MDHEN and CDR2 SYDVKM. The CDR3 loop reads CASSPRGPNQPQHF. DNA of the CDR3: TGTGCCAGCAGTCCCAGGGGGCCCAATCAGCCCCAGCATTTT.

This rearrangement joins TRBV5-4 to TRBJ2-5; D might be TRBD1 (6 bases). Germline CDR1 and CDR2: SGHNT and YYREEE (reference sequence). Trimming cost V 4 bases and J 3 bases, with 7 bases left between them. The CDR3 loop spans 12 amino acids. The CDR3: CASSRDKETQYF. CDR3 bases: TGTGCCAGCAGCCGGGACAAAGAGACCCAGTACTTC.

V gene TRBV7-9 combines with J gene TRBJ2-1, with D tentatively TRBD2 (5 bases). Germline V gives CDR1 SEHNR, CDR2 FQNEAQ (reference sequence). The V end lost 2 bases, the J end lost 5 bases, and 22 bases lay between the germline ends. The CDR3 totals 18 residues. For the CDR3, the DNA is TGTGCCAGCAGCTTACGTCGGATTCCGACTAATAATGACAATGAGCAGTTCTTC. Translating it yields CASSLRRIPTNNDNEQFF.

The rearrangement joins TRBV18 to TRBJ2-3, with D perhaps being TRBD1 or TRBD2 (5 bases each). This CDR3 region has 14 residues. Germline loops: CDR1 KGHSH, CDR2 LQKENI. V lost 4 bases and J 4 bases, leaving 12 bases between the germline ends. The CDR3 DNA is TGTGCCAGCTCACACCGGGACCGTCCAGATACGCAGTATTTT. As protein: CASSHRDRPDTQYF.

Turning to this clone: Other nucleotide sequences in the sample specify the same CDR3. The chain links TRBV11-3 to TRBJ2-2; D unclear. The CDR3 covers 12 residues. V lost 0 bases to trimming and J lost 8 bases, with 4 bases between them. Per germline, CDR1 SGHNT and CDR2 YENEEA. The CDR3 region is CASSLDPGELFF. As DNA, the CDR3 is TGTGCCAGCAGCTTAGATCCAGGGGAGCTGTTTTTT.

The chain joins TRBV7-9 to TRBJ2-2, with D unresolved. Germline CDR1 is SEHNR and CDR2 is FQNEAQ (reference sequence). The V and J ends lost 5 bases and 7 bases respectively, with 14 bases between them. This CDR3 contains 14 residues. The CDR3 loop reads CASSRTATGGELFF. The CDR3 region has the DNA TGTGCCAGCAGCCGTACCGCAACCGGCGGGGAGCTGTTTTTT.

The rearrangement links TRBV18 to TRBJ1-6; 10 nucleotides align to TRBD1. Looked up from germline, CDR1 is KGHSH and CDR2 is LQKENI. Trimming removed 8 bases from V and 5 bases from J; junction bases left unmatched: 6. The length of the CDR3 is 15 residues. The CDR3 DNA sequence: TGTGCCAGCAAAGACAGGGGGCTGGATAATTCACCCCTCCACTTT. This codes for CASKDRGLDNSPLHF.

The chain uses TRBV2 and TRBJ2-3; a weak D match, TRBD2 (6 bases). The V end was cut by 3 bases, the J end by 4 bases, with 14 bases between. This CDR3 has 15 residues. CDR1 and CDR2 from the germline V gene are SNHLY and FYNNEI. The CDR3 nucleotides read TGTGCCAGCAGTGAGTATAGGAGGGGCCCAGATACGCAGTATTTT. Its protein is CASSEYRRGPDTQYF.

The CDR3 loop is CAWSVLNDMFF. CDR3 nucleotides: TGTGCCTGGAGTGTACTTAACGATATGTTCTTC. The V and J genes are TRBV30 and TRBJ2-1; D unclear. Germline V gene data show CDR1 as GTSNPN and CDR2 as SVGIG (reference sequence). V dropped 0 bases and J dropped 15 bases, with 12 bases sitting between them. The CDR3 runs to 11 residues.

This clone was observed a single time. The chain carries TRBV9 and TRBJ2-7, with D maybe TRBD2 (5 bases). The CDR3 length is 15 residues. V was clipped by 3 bases and J by 2 bases, with 15 bases between them. CDR1 SGDLS and CDR2 YYNGEE come from the germline V gene. The CDR3 sequence is CASSGSAAGAYEQYF. The CDR3 bases are TGTGCCAGCAGCGGGAGTGCCGCCGGGGCCTACGAGCAGTACTTC.

This clone was seen once. This chain connects TRBV6-5 to TRBJ1-1; 8 positions match TRBD1. The CDR3 is made up of 14 amino acids. The ends lost 4 bases at V and 1 base at J; junction bases unmatched: 2. Looked up from germline, CDR1 is MNHEY and CDR2 is SVGAGI. CDR3 protein: CASSSGQANTEAFF. DNA of the CDR3: TGTGCCAGCAGTTCGGGACAGGCGAACACTGAAGCTTTCTTT.

The genes are TRBV7-9 and TRBJ2-7; the D is unclear. The germline V and J ends were trimmed by 4 bases and 4 bases, with 20 bases remaining between them. Germline lookup yields CDR1 SEHNR and CDR2 FQNEAQ (reference sequence). This CDR3 has 16 residues. DNA of the CDR3: TGTGCCAGCAGCTGGGCCTTGTCGGACCTAGTATACGAGCAGTACTTC. Its protein product is CASSWALSDLVYEQYF.